The entry below describes one TCR beta chain. Antigen unknown. This record comes from a study of T cell responses to AZD1222 COVID-19 vaccine. This CDR3 is built from 15 residues. The germline V and J ends were trimmed by 1 base and 7 bases, with 15 bases remaining between them. Germline assignment: CDR1 SGHKS and CDR2 YYEKEE (reference sequence). The repertoire was sequenced with immunoSEQ multiplex PCR; TCRdb's copy has only in-frame clones and lacks some. The sample lists approximately 93,000 clones, roughly 89% occurring once. Regarding the study as a whole: The number of AZD1222 recipients seropositive at baseline was only 5 to 7.

This specimen consisted of peripheral blood, obtained 28 days after the second AZD1222 dose. The receptor was derived from an adult who received the AZD1222 COVID-19 vaccine. The chain joins TRBV5-5 to TRBJ2-1; D may be TRBD2 (5 bases). As DNA, the CDR3 is TGTGCCAGCAGCTTGTACGGGGAAGAACTGAATGAGCAGTTCTTC. Protein sequence: CASSLYGEELNEQFF.